Each of the 3 T cell receptor beta chains below was sequenced from the same sample in a study of identical twins. TCRdb analysed the 5' RACE reads with MiXCR anew, one entry per CDR3 protein. The data contain hundreds of thousands of distinct CDR3 sequences, 8.6% of them singletons. The same data also contributed to another study, on yellow fever vaccine responses in identical twins.

The specimen was PBMCs. These TCRs come from a woman aged 18-29 years in good health.

The chain carries TRBV10-3 and TRBJ2-7; 11 nucleotides align to TRBD2. Germline CDR1 reads ENHRY; CDR2 reads SYGVKD. This CDR3 spans 14 amino acids. V was pared by 11 bases and J by 2 bases, with 8 bases of the junction left unmatched. CDR3 loop: CAVLTSGGAYEQYF. The DNA of the CDR3 is TGTGCCGTCCTCACTAGCGGGGGTGCCTACGAGCAGTACTTC.

This clonotype was counted only a few times. The genes are TRBV7-8 and TRBJ2-7, with 8 bases that match TRBD1. The CDR3 loop spans 13 amino acids. The J segment lost 8 bases and the V segment lost 6 bases, leaving 9 bases of the junction unmatched. CDR1 is SGHVS, CDR2 FQNEAQ, per germline. The CDR3 here is CASRSGQEDKQYF. The CDR3 DNA follows: TGTGCCAGCAGGTCGGGACAGGAGGATAAGCAGTACTTC.

V usage is TRBV12-3 or TRBV12-4 and J usage is TRBJ2-7; 11 positions match TRBD2. This CDR3 is built from 15 residues. The ends lost 5 bases at V and 4 bases at J; junction bases unmatched: 7. The CDR3 reads CASSPGTSGKYEQYF. DNA of the CDR3: TGTGCCAGCAGTCCGGGGACTAGCGGAAAATACGAGCAGTACTTC.